Below, one T cell receptor beta chain is given with its context. Its antigen is currently unknown. High-throughput TCR beta sequencing covered peripheral CD8+ and CD4+ T cells. FACS was used to enrich TEMRA cells, whereas the CD8+ and CD4+ T cells were obtained by negative isolation. The record originates from a study of CD8 T cells in Susac syndrome. CDR1 and CDR2 from the germline V gene are LGHNA and YNFKEQ. Trimming took 5 bases from V and 1 from J, leaving 27 bases between them. This CDR3 has 19 amino acids. Study results and caveats: The study conceded that relatively few individuals underwent its TCR sequencing and HLA analysis.

After extraction with the RNeasy kit, about 0.5 to 1 ug of the RNA was reverse transcribed using random hexamers. Amplification of TCR beta CDR3 by immunoSEQ multiplex PCR spanned 54 Vbeta and 13 Jbeta. TCRdb re-called the immunoSEQ multiplex PCR reads through MiXCR, storing one row per CDR3 protein. The sample yields about 66,000 distinct CDR3 sequences, roughly 94% seen once. This chain links TRBV4-2 with TRBJ2-7, with D perhaps TRBD2 (6 bases). The sequenced sample was CD8+ T cells from PBMCs. This clonotype was sampled from a human donor with multiple sclerosis. This CDR3 is CASSGPARGERDSSYEQYF. The DNA for the CDR3 is TGTGCCAGCAGCGGCCCCGCGAGAGGAGAACGGGACTCTTCCTACGAGCAGTACTTC.